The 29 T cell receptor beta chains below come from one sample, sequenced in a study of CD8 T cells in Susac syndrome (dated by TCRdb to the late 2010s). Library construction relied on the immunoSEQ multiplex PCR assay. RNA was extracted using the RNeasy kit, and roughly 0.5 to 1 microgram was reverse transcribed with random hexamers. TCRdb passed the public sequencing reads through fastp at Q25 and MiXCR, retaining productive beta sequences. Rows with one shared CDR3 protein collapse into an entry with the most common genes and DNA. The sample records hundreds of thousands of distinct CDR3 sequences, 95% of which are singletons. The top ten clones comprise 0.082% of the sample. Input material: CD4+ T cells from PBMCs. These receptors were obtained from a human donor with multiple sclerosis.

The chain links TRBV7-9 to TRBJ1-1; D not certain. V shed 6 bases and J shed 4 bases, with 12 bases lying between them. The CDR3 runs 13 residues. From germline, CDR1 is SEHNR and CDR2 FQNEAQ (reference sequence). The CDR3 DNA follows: TGTGCCAGCAGTATTAGTGGTGGCACTGAAGCTTTCTTT. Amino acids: CASSISGGTEAFF.

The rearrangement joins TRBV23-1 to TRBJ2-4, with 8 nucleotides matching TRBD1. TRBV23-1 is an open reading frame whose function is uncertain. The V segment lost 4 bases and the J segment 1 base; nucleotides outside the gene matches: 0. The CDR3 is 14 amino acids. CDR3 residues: CASSRQGAKNIQYF. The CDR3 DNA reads TGCGCCAGCAGTCGACAGGGGGCCAAAAACATTCAGTACTTC.

CDR3 bases: TGTGCCAGCAGCTTGGACAGGGGGATGGAAAAACTGTTTTTT. Translation: CASSLDRGMEKLFF. The chain couples TRBV5-4 to TRBJ1-4; 8 bases align to TRBD1. Germline CDR1 reads SGHNT; CDR2 reads YYREEE (reference sequence). CDR3 length equals 14 residues. V was clipped by 0 bases and J by 8 bases; unmatched bases: 3.

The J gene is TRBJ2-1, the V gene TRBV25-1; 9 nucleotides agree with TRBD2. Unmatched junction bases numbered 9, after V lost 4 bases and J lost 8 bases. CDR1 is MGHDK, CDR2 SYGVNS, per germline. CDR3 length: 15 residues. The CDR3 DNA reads TGTGCCAGCAGTGCCCAGGAGCGGGGGGTATATGAGCAGTTCTTC. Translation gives CASSAQERGVYEQFF.

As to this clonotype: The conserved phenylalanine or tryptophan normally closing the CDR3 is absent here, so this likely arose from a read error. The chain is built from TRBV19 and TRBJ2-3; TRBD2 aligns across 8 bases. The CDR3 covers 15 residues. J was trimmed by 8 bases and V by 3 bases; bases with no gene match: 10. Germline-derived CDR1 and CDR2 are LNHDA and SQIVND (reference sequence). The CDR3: CASSIGGGRFPTQYC. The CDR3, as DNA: TGTGCCAGTAGTATCGGCGGGGGGAGGTTTCCTACGCAGTATTGT.

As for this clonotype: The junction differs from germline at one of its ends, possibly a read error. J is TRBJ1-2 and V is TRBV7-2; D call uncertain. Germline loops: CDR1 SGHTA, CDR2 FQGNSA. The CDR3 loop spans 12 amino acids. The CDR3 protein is CASSLALLEFHF. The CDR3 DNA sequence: TGTGCCAGCAGCTTAGCGCTATTGGAATTCCACTTC.

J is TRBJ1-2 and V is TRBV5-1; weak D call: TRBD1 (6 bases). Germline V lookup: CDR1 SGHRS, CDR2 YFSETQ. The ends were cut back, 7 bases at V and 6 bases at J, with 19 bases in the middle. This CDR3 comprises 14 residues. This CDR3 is CASYQGTPLDGYTF. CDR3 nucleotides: TGCGCCAGCTACCAGGGGACCCCACTAGATGGCTACACCTTC.

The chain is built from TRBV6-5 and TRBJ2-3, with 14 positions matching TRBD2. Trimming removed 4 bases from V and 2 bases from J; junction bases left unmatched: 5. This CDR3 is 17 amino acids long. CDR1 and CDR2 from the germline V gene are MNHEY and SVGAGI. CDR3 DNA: TGTGCCAGCAGTTGGGGGACTAGCGGGGGCCCCACAGATACGCAGTATTTT. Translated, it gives CASSWGTSGGPTDTQYF.

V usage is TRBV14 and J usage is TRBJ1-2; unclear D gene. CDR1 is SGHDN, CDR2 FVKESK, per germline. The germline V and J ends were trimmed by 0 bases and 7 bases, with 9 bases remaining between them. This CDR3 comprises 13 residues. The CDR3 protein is CASSQEPEGGYTF. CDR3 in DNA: TGTGCCAGCAGCCAAGAGCCAGAGGGTGGCTACACCTTC. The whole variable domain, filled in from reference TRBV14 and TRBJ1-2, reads EAGVTQFPSHSVIEKGQTVTLRCDPISGHDNLYWYRRVMGKEIKFLLHFVKESKQDESGMPNNRFLAERTGGTYSTLKVQPAELEDSGVYFCASSQEPEGGYTFGSGTRLTVV.

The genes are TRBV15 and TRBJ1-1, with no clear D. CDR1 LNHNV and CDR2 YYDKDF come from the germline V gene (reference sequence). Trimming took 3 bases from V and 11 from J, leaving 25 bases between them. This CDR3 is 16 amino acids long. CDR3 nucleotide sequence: TGTGCCACCAGCAGCGGGGAAAAACTCCGGGGTACGAGGGCTTTCTTT. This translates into CATSSGEKLRGTRAFF.

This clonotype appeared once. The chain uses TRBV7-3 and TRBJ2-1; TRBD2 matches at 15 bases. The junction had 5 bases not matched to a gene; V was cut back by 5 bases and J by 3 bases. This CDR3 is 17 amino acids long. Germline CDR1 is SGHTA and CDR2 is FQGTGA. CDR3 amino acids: CASSPRGLAGGYNEQFF. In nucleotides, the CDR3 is TGTGCCAGCAGCCCACGGGGACTAGCGGGGGGCTACAATGAGCAGTTCTTC.

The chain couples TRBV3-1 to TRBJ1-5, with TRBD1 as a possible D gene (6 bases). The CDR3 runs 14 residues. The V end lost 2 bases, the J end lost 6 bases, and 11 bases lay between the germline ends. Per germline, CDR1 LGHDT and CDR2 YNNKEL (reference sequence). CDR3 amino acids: CASSQNRAGQPQHF. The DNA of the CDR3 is TGTGCCAGCAGCCAAAACAGGGCCGGTCAGCCCCAGCATTTT. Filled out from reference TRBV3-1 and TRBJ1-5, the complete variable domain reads DTAVSQTPKYLVTQMGNDKSIKCEQNLGHDTMYWYKQDSKKFLKIMFSYNNKELIINETVPNRFSPKSPDKAHLNLHINSLELGDSAVYFCASSQNRAGQPQHFGDGTRLSIL.

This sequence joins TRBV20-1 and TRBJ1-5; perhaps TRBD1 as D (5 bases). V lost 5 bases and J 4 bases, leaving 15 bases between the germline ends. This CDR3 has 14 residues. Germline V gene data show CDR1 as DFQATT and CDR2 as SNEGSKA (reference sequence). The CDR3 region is CSAVDPGGNQPQHF. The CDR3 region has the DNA TGCAGTGCTGTCGACCCGGGGGGGAATCAGCCCCAGCATTTT.

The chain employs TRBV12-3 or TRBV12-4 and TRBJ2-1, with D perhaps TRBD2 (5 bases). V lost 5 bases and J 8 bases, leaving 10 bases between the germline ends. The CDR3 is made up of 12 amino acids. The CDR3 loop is CASSPQLDEQFF. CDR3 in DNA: TGTGCCAGCAGTCCTCAACTAGATGAGCAGTTCTTC.

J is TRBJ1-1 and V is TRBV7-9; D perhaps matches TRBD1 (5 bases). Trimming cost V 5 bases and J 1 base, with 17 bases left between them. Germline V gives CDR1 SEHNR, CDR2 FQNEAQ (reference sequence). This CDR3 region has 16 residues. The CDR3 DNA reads TGTGCCAGCAGCCCACCCCGAGCCAGGGAGAACACTGAAGCTTTCTTT. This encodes CASSPPRARENTEAFF.

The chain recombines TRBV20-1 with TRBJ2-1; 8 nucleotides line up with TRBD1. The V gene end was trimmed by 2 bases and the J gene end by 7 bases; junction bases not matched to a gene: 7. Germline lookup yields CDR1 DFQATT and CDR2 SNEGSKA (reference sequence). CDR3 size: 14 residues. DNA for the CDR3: TGCAGTGCTAGACTAGAGACAGGGGTGAATGAGCAGTTCTTC. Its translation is CSARLETGVNEQFF.

The CDR3 sequence: CASTRGQGTYNEQFF. CDR3 sequence (DNA): TGTGCCAGTACCCGGGGACAGGGTACCTACAATGAGCAGTTCTTC. The V and J genes are TRBV25-1 and TRBJ2-1; 9 bases are shared with TRBD1. This CDR3 region has 15 residues. V was clipped by 9 bases and J by 2 bases; unmatched bases: 8. Germline V lookup: CDR1 MGHDK, CDR2 SYGVNS.

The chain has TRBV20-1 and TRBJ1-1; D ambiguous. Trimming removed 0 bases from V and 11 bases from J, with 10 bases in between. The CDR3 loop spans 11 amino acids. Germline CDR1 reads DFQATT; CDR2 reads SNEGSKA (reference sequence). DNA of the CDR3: TGCAGTGCTAGAGATCAAATTACGGCTTTCTTT. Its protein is CSARDQITAFF.

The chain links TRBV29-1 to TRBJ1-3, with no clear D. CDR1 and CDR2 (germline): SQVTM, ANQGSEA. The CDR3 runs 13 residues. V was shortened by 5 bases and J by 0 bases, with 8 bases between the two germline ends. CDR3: CSVRQSSGNTIYF. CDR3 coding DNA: TGCAGCGTTAGGCAGAGCTCTGGAAACACCATATATTTT.

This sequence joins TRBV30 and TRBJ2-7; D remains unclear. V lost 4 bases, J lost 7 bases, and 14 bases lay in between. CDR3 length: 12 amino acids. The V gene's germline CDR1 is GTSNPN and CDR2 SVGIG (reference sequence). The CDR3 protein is CAWNLGKKEQYF. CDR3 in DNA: TGTGCCTGGAATCTGGGGAAAAAAGAGCAGTACTTC.

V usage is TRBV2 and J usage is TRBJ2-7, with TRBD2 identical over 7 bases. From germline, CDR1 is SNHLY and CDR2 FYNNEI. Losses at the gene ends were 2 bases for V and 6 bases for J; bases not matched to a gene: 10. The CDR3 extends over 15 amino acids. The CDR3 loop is CASSEWEGGASEQYF. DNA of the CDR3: TGTGCCAGCAGTGAATGGGAGGGTGGGGCTTCCGAGCAGTACTTC.

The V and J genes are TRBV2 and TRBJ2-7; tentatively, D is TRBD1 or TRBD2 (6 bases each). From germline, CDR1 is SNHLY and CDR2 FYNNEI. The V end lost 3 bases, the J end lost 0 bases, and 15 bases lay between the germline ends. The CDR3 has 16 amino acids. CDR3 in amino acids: CASSEPGAGYSYEQYV. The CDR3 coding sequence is TGTGCCAGCAGTGAGCCGGGGGCAGGCTACTCCTACGAGCAGTACGTC.

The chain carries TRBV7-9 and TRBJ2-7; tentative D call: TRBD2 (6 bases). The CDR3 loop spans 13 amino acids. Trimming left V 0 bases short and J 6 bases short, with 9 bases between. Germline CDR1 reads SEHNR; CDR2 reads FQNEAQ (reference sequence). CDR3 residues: CASSLAGTAEQYV. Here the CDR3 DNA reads TGTGCCAGCAGCTTAGCCGGGACTGCCGAGCAGTACGTC.

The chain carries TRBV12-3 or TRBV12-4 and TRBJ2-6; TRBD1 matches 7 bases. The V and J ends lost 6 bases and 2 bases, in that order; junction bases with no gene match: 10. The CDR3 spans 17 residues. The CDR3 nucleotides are TGTGCCAGCAGCTCAGACAGGGCTTCGACTGGGGCCAACGTCCTGACTTTC. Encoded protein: CASSSDRASTGANVLTF.

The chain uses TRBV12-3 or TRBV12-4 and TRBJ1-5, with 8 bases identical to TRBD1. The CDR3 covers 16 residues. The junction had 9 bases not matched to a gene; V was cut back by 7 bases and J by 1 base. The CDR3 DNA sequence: TGTGCCAGCACTCCACAGGGGGGGCTAAGCAATCAGCCCCAGCATTTT. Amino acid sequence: CASTPQGGLSNQPQHF.

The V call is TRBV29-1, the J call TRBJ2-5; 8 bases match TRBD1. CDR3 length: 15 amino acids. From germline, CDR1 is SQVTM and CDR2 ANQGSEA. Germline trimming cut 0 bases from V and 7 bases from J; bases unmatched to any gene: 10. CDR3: CSVEDAQGASGTQYF. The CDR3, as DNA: TGCAGCGTTGAAGATGCGCAGGGGGCGTCCGGGACCCAGTACTTC.

The CDR3 sequence is CASSLSQGGNYGYTF. CDR3 sequence (DNA): TGTGCCAGCAGCTTGTCGCAGGGAGGGAACTATGGCTACACCTTC. The chain recombines TRBV5-4 with TRBJ1-2, with TRBD1 as a possible D gene (5 bases). CDR1 and CDR2 from the germline V gene are SGHNT and YYREEE (reference sequence). The CDR3 has 15 residues. Trimming took 1 base from V and 2 from J, leaving 12 bases between them.

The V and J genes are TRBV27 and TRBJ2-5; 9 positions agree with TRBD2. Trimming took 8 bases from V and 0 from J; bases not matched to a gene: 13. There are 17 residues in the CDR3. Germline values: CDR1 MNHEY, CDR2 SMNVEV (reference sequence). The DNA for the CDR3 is TGTGCCAGCGGACCGGAGCGGGGGGACGGGTACCAAGAGACCCAGTACTTC. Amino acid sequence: CASGPERGDGYQETQYF.

CDR3 region: CSANPEGATQYF. CDR3 nucleotides: TGCAGTGCTAATCCTGAAGGGGCTACGCAGTATTTT. V and J are TRBV20-1 and TRBJ2-3, with a weak D call TRBD1 (5 bases). With 4 bases removed from V and 8 bases from J, the gap between germline ends came to 13 bases. CDR3 size: 12 residues. Germline lookup yields CDR1 DFQATT and CDR2 SNEGSKA (reference sequence).